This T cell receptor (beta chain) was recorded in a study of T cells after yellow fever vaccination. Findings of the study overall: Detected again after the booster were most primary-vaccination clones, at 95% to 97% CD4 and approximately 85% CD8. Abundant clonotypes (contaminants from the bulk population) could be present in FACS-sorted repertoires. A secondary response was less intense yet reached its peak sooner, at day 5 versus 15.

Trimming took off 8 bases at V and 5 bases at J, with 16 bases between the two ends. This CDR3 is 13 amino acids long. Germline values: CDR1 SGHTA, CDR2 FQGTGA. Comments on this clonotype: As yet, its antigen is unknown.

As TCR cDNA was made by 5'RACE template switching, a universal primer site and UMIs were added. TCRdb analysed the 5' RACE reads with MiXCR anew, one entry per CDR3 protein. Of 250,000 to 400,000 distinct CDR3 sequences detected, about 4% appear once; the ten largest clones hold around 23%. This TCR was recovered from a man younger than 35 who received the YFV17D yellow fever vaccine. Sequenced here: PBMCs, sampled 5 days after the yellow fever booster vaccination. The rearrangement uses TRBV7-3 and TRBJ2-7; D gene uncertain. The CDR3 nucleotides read TGTGCCAGCTCTAGGGCGAGCTTCGACGAGCAGTACTTC. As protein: CASSRASFDEQYF.